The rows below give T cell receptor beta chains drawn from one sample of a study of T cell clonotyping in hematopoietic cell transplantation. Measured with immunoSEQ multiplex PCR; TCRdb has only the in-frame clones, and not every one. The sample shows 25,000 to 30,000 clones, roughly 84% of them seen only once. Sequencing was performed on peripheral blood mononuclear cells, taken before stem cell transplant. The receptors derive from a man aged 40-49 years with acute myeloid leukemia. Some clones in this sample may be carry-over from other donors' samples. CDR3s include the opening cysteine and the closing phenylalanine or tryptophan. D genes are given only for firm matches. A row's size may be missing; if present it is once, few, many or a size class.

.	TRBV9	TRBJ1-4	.	TGTGCCAGCAGCGTAGGCGGGGCAGGGGTTAATGAAAAACTGTTTTTT	CASSVGGAGVNEKLFF
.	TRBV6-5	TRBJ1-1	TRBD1	TGTGCCAGCAGTTATCCGGGACAGGGTTGGGGCACTGAAGCTTTCTTT	CASSYPGQGWGTEAFF
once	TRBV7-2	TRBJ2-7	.	TGTGCCAGCAGCTCCCTACCGACCTACGAGCAGTACTTC	CASSSLPTYEQYF
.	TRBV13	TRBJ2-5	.	TGTGCCAGCACCTTGCGGAGCGGCCAGGGGACCCAGTACTTC	CASTLRSGQGTQYF
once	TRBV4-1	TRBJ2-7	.	TGCGCCAGCAGCCAGGGACCCGACAGCCCCTACGAGCAGTACTTC	CASSQGPDSPYEQYF
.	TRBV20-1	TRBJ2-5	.	TGCAGTGCTGGGGGCCTGGAGACCCAGTACTTC	CSAGGLETQYF
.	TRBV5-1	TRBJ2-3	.	TGCGCCAGCAGCCAGGGTGGAACCCATGGCACAGATACGCAGTATTTT	CASSQGGTHGTDTQYF
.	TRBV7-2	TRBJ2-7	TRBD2	TGTGCCAGCAGCCTAGGGACTAGCGGGAGAACTCGTGTTTACTTC	CASSLGTSGRTRVYF
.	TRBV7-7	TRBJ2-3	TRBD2	TGTGCTAGCAGCTTAAATCGCGGGGGGTCAGATACGCAGTATTTT	CASSLNRGGSDTQYF
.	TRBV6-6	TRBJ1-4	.	TGTGCCAGCAGGCAGGGTGGTCGAGGACCTAATGAAAAACTGTTTTTT	CASRQGGRGPNEKLFF
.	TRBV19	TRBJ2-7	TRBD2	TGTGCCAGTAGCCTGACAGGGACTAGCGGGTACGAGCAGTACTTC	CASSLTGTSGYEQYF
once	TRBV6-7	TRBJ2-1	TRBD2	TGTGCCAGCAGTTATAACGGACTAGCCGCCTGCAATGAGCAGTTCTTC	CASSYNGLAACNEQFF
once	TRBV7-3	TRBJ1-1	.	TGTGCCAGCAGCCCCGAAGGGGCGCGGGGTGGGACTGAAGCTTTCTTT	CASSPEGARGGTEAFF
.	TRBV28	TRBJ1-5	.	TGTGCCAGCTTTAATCCCGGTGCGGCTAGCAATCAGCCCCAGCATTTT	CASFNPGAASNQPQHF
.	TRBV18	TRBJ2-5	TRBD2	TGTGCCAGCACTGGGACTAGCGGGGGAAGAGAGACCCAGTACTTC	CASTGTSGGRETQYF
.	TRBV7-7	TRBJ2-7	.	TGTGCTAGCAGCCCTGGGGTGGGGGTTAACTACGAGCAGTACTTC	CASSPGVGVNYEQYF
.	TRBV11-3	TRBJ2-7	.	TGTGCCAGCAGCTTAGTAGAACTTGGCGAGCAGTACTTC	CASSLVELGEQYF
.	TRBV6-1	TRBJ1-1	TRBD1	TGTGCCAGCAGTGTAGGGGGCCAGAACACTGAAGCTTTCTTT	CASSVGGQNTEAFF
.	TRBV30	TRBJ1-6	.	TGTGCCTGGAGTGTAGGCGTACGGATAAATTCACCCCTCCACTTT	CAWSVGVRINSPLHF
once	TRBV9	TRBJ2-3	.	TGTGCCAGCAGCCTCCAGGCTTACTCAACAGATACGCAGTATTTT	CASSLQAYSTDTQYF
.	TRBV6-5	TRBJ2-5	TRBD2	TGTGCCAGCAGTTACTCGGATGGGACTAGAGGGACCCAGTACTTC	CASSYSDGTRGTQYF
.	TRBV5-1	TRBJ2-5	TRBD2	TGCGCCAGCAGCACCGGACTAGCGGGGGAATTGGAGACCCAGTACTTC	CASSTGLAGELETQYF